This T cell receptor beta chain emerged from a study of identical twins. Each cDNA held unique molecular identifiers, and template switching gave it a universal primer site. TCRdb re-derived calls from the 5' RACE reads in MiXCR, one entry per CDR3 protein. The repertoire holds hundreds of thousands of distinct CDR3 sequences, with roughly 7% as singletons. Germline CDR1 is SGHVS and CDR2 is FQNEAQ. Trimming cost V 4 bases and J 3 bases, with 16 bases left between them. This CDR3 spans 16 amino acids. In addition, the sample was reused for a study of yellow fever vaccine responses in identical twins.

The clonotype comes from a woman between 18 and 30 years old in good health. The V call is TRBV7-8, the J call TRBJ1-5; no clear D. Sequenced: memory (CD45RO+) T cells sorted from blood. This CDR3 reads CASSSAPGFNNQPQHF. The CDR3 DNA is TGTGCCAGCAGCTCCGCGCCGGGATTTAACAATCAGCCCCAGCATTTT.